The sequence of this TCR beta chain was determined in a study of blood T cells in healthy people across ages. Study conclusions and caveats: Leaving the PBMCs unsorted stopped any conclusive comparison of naive versus antigen-experienced cells.

Details on this clonotype: Its antigen is unidentified.

Individuals who donated were healthy Caucasians from Russia aged 6 to 90. A J-beta primer mix and a sample-barcoded 5' primer were used in a second PCR of about 7 to 12 cycles. TCRdb used MiXCR to reprocess the 5' RACE reads, holding one entry per CDR3 protein. The table records some 760,000 distinct CDR3 sequences, 20% to 30% of them present only once. The germline CDR1 and CDR2 sequences are LGHNA and YNFKEQ. The CDR3 is 16 residues long. V was trimmed by 0 bases and J by 5 bases, leaving 17 bases between them. In addition, the sample was reused for a study of T cells of mothers and their children.

This chain uses TRBV4-2 with TRBJ2-7; a weak D match, TRBD1 (6 bases). The TCR originated in a boy aged 10-17 years in good health. Source material: blood. The CDR3 bases are TGTGCCAGCAGCCAAGAACGGGATACACAGGGAGACGAGCAGTACTTC. Encoded protein: CASSQERDTQGDEQYF.